This T cell receptor (beta chain) was documented in a study of cytomegalovirus exposure and HLA in healthy donors. PCR amplification relied on 60 Vbeta primers (plus 13 Jbeta primers). The method was immunoSEQ multiplex PCR; TCRdb's version includes in-frame clones alone and lacks a portion of them. This table holds nearly 200,000 clones, 79% found once. The CDR3 has 15 amino acids. The ends were cut back, 10 bases at V and 0 bases at J, with 18 bases in the middle. CDR1 is MNHNS and CDR2 is SASEGT in the germline V gene. This chain uses TRBV6-1 with TRBJ1-2; possibly TRBD1 for D (5 bases). Material: PBMCs. The TCR comes from a male donor in good health and CMV-seropositive. The CDR3 here is CATGGYMNTNYGYTF. CDR3 nucleotides: TGTGCCACGGGGGGGTACATGAACACTAACTATGGCTACACCTTC.